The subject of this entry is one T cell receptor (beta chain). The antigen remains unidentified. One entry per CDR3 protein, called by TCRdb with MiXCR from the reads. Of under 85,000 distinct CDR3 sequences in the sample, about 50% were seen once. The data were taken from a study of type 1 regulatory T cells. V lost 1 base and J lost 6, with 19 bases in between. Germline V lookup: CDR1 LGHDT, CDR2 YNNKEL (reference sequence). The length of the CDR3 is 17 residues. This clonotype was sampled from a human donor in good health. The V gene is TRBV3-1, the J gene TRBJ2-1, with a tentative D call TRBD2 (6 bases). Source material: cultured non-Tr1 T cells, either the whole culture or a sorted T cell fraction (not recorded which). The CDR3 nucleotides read TGTGCCAGCAGCCAAGGCGTAGGGACCCGGAGGGGCAATGAGCAGTTCTTC. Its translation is CASSQGVGTRRGNEQFF.